This T cell receptor beta chain comes out of a study of shared clonotypes between healthy human individuals. The germline V and J ends were trimmed by 2 bases and 2 bases, with 11 bases remaining between them. There are 15 residues in the CDR3. Germline CDR1 is SGDLS and CDR2 is YYNGEE. Genomic DNA from each subset was divided evenly over several immunoSEQ plates. Sequencing on ten immunoSEQ deep assay plates was performed for unsorted PBMC DNA. Profiling relied on immunoSEQ multiplex PCR, and the TCRdb table lists in-frame clones only, not all of them. Here the sample spans 470,000 or so clones, approximately 82% being singletons.

V gene TRBV9 combines with J gene TRBJ2-1; perhaps D is TRBD1 or TRBD2 (5 bases each). Material for sequencing was PBMCs. This receptor was obtained from a woman aged 40 to 50 in good health. Some clones in this sample may be carry-over from other donors' samples. The CDR3 DNA reads as TGTGCCAGCAGCGTCGGGACCCCTGCCTACAATGAGCAGTTCTTC. Amino acids: CASSVGTPAYNEQFF. Full variable domain (rest looked up from reference TRBV9 and TRBJ2-1): DSGVTQTPKHLITATGQRVTLRCSPRSGDLSVYWYQQSLDQGLQFLIQYYNGEERAKGNILERFSAQQFPDLHSELNLSSLELGDSALYFCASSVGTPAYNEQFFGPGTRLTVL.